Below, 30 T cell receptor beta chains from the same sample are listed, as sequenced in a study of identical twins. TCRdb fed the 5' RACE reads into MiXCR, producing one record per CDR3 protein. The sample carries around 530,000 distinct CDR3 sequences, about 16% recorded once. The sample also formed part of further work on yellow fever vaccine responses in identical twins.

The sample comprised CD4+ T cells sorted from blood. Every receptor here comes from a woman between 18 and 29 years old in good health.

This clonotype was detected a few times. A much larger clone differs from this one at a single base, so this may be a read error. CDR3 DNA sequence: TGTGCCAGCAGCCTGCCGATGAACACTGAAGCTTTCTTT. Protein product: CASSLPMNTEAFF. The rearrangement joins TRBV3-1 to TRBJ1-1, with no clear D. CDR3 size: 13 residues. CDR1 and CDR2 from the germline V gene are LGHDT and YNNKEL (reference sequence). Trimming shortened V by 4 bases and J by 0 bases, and 6 bases separated the two germline ends.

This clonotype has only a few counts. This chain joins TRBV6-1 and TRBJ1-1; 12 nucleotides agree with TRBD1. This CDR3 spans 16 amino acids. CDR1 and CDR2 (germline): MNHNS, SASEGT. Trimming at V came to 6 bases and at J to 3 bases, leaving 8 bases not matched to a gene. In DNA, the CDR3 is TGTGCCAGCAGAGAGGGGGACAGGGGGCTTGACACTGAAGCTTTCTTT. Translating gives CASREGDRGLDTEAFF.

V gene TRBV7-9 combines with J gene TRBJ2-1, with D perhaps TRBD1 (5 bases). The V gene's germline CDR1 is SEHNR and CDR2 FQNEAQ (reference sequence). Between the trimmed V and J ends, which lost 2 bases and 5 bases, there was a span of 7 bases. The CDR3 contains 13 residues. The CDR3 bases are TGTGCCAGCAGCTTATTAGGGGACAATGAGCAGTTCTTC. Its protein is CASSLLGDNEQFF. The variable domain in full, completed from reference TRBV7-9 and TRBJ2-1, reads DTGVSQNPRHKITKRGQNVTFRCDPISEHNRLYWYRQTLGQGPEFLTYFQNEAQLEKSRLLSDRFSAERPKGSFSTLEIQRTEQGDSAMYLCASSLLGDNEQFFGPGTRLTVL.

This clonotype was counted only a few times. The CDR3: CASSQVQGARGTGELFF. CDR3 DNA: TGTGCCAGCAGCCAAGTCCAGGGGGCTCGTGGCACCGGGGAGCTGTTTTTT. This chain connects TRBV3-1 to TRBJ2-2; 8 bases are shared with TRBD1. V shed 1 base and J 4 bases; nucleotides not matched to a gene: 8. The CDR3 runs 17 residues. CDR1 is LGHDT and CDR2 is YNNKEL in the germline V gene (reference sequence).

CDR3 sequence: CASSWAGPTDTQYF. The CDR3 DNA sequence: TGTGCCAGCAGTTGGGCGGGGCCGACAGATACGCAGTATTTT. This chain connects TRBV27 to TRBJ2-3; D is perhaps TRBD2 (6 bases). V gave up 4 bases and J gave up 3 bases, with 11 bases separating them. CDR1 and CDR2 from the germline V gene are MNHEY and SMNVEV (reference sequence). The CDR3 is 14 residues long.

In this sample, this clonotype turned up a few times. The V gene is TRBV11-3, the J gene TRBJ2-1; 7 nucleotides align to TRBD1. In germline, CDR1 is SGHNT, CDR2 YENEEA. This CDR3 is built from 15 residues. Trimming took 5 bases from V and 2 from J; bases not matched to a gene: 6. The CDR3 here is CASSPRTGAYNEQFF. The CDR3 DNA follows: TGTGCCAGCAGCCCACGGACAGGAGCCTACAATGAGCAGTTCTTC.

This chain connects TRBV2 to TRBJ1-1; 8 bases are shared with TRBD1. Trimming cost V 1 base and J 6 bases; bases outside gene matches: 13. Per germline, CDR1 SNHLY and CDR2 FYNNEI. The CDR3 has 17 residues. As DNA, the CDR3 is TGTGCCAGCAGTGAAGGTCGGGCAGGGGGCAGGTTGGCTGAAGCTTTCTTT. Amino acid sequence: CASSEGRAGGRLAEAFF.

The sample holds many counts of this clonotype. The rearrangement uses TRBV7-3 and TRBJ2-1; no firm D call. The CDR3 length is 13 residues. CDR1 is SGHTA, CDR2 FQGTGA, per germline. V was shortened by 3 bases and J by 8 bases, with 11 bases between the two germline ends. The CDR3 here is CASSFDHRYEQFF. In DNA form, the CDR3 reads TGTGCCAGCAGCTTCGACCACCGCTATGAGCAGTTCTTC.

The sample holds many counts of this clonotype. This sequence joins TRBV4-1 and TRBJ1-2; 7 bases align to TRBD1. Trimming cost V 4 bases and J 3 bases; bases outside gene matches: 11. CDR1 is MGHRA and CDR2 is YSYEKL in the germline V gene. The CDR3 extends over 16 amino acids. CDR3 sequence reads: CASSLVQGNFDYGYTF. For the CDR3, the DNA is TGCGCCAGCAGCCTAGTACAGGGGAATTTCGACTATGGCTACACCTTC.

Only a few counts were recorded for this clonotype. The V and J genes are TRBV20-1 and TRBJ2-3; perhaps TRBD1 as D (5 bases). Trimming removed 4 bases at V and 7 bases at J, with 15 bases between. Germline values: CDR1 DFQATT, CDR2 SNEGSKA (reference sequence). This CDR3 contains 13 residues. The DNA of the CDR3 is TGCAGTGCTAATAATAAAAGGGGTAATACGCAGTATTTT. It encodes CSANNKRGNTQYF.

The chain joins TRBV28 to TRBJ1-4, with D tentatively TRBD1 (5 bases). V was clipped by 4 bases and J by 7 bases, with 16 bases between them. Germline V gene data show CDR1 as MDHEN and CDR2 as SYDVKM. CDR3 length: 15 residues. CDR3 amino acids: CASSSSGLSREKLFF. CDR3 in DNA: TGTGCCAGCAGTTCTTCAGGGTTGTCACGTGAAAAACTGTTTTTT.

V gene TRBV10-3 combines with J gene TRBJ2-1, with 10 bases identical to TRBD1. The trim removed 3 bases at V and 6 bases at J, leaving 2 bases unmatched. CDR1 and CDR2 (germline): ENHRY, SYGVKD. There are 14 residues in the CDR3. The CDR3 loop is CAISEGQGVNEQFF. Written as DNA, the CDR3 is TGTGCCATCAGTGAAGGACAGGGGGTCAATGAGCAGTTCTTC.

J is TRBJ2-2 and V is TRBV5-5; 9 nucleotides agree with TRBD1. This CDR3 has 15 residues. The J segment lost 6 bases and the V segment lost 1 base, leaving 4 bases of the junction unmatched. The V gene's germline CDR1 is SGHKS and CDR2 YYEKEE (reference sequence). CDR3 protein: CASSLMTGGPGELFF. CDR3 nucleotide sequence: TGTGCCAGCAGCTTGATGACAGGGGGGCCCGGGGAGCTGTTTTTT. Variable domain in full (rest from reference TRBV5-5 and TRBJ2-2): DAGVTQSPTHLIKTRGQQVTLRCSPISGHKSVSWYQQVLGQGPQFIFQYYEKEERGRGNFPDRFSARQFPNYSSELNVNALLLGDSALYLCASSLMTGGPGELFFGEGSRLTVL.

This clonotype was observed a handful of times. This rearrangement joins TRBV7-9 to TRBJ1-1, with D perhaps matching TRBD1 (6 bases). V dropped 6 bases and J dropped 1 base, with 9 bases sitting between them. The CDR3 totals 13 residues. Germline V gene sequence: CDR1 SEHNR, CDR2 FQNEAQ (reference sequence). DNA of the CDR3: TGTGCCAGCAGACCCAGGGGGAACACTGAAGCTTTCTTT. As protein: CASRPRGNTEAFF.

The V gene is TRBV12-3 or TRBV12-4, the J gene TRBJ2-2, with D possibly TRBD1 on 6 matching bases. Trimming left V 6 bases short and J 2 bases short, with 16 bases between. The CDR3 runs to 16 residues. The CDR3 region is CASRSAGTPNTGELFF. The DNA for the CDR3 is TGTGCCAGCAGGAGCGCCGGGACACCCAACACCGGGGAGCTGTTTTTT.

The chain is built from TRBV15 and TRBJ2-7, with TRBD2 as a possible D gene (5 bases). Germline values: CDR1 LNHNV, CDR2 YYDKDF (reference sequence). V lost 0 bases and J lost 6, with 12 bases in between. The CDR3 contains 14 residues. The DNA for the CDR3 is TGTGCCACCAGCAGAGATCGGGAAGTTGGCGAGCAGTACTTC. It yields the protein CATSRDREVGEQYF.

The genes are TRBV10-1 and TRBJ2-2; TRBD1 is a possible D gene (6 bases). The CDR3 runs to 14 residues. V was trimmed by 4 bases and J by 7 bases, leaving 13 bases between them. The germline V gene has CDR1 WNHNN and CDR2 SYGVQD (reference sequence). The CDR3 sequence is CASSARGSGGELFF. In nucleotides, the CDR3 is TGCGCCAGCAGTGCCAGGGGCTCCGGCGGGGAGCTGTTTTTT.

This chain connects TRBV29-1 to TRBJ2-3; 8 bases are a match to TRBD2. With V trimmed by 3 bases and J by 0 bases, 2 bases remained unmatched. There are 14 residues in the CDR3. CDR1 is SQVTM and CDR2 is ANQGSEA in the germline V gene. The CDR3 sequence is CSVDASGSTDTQYF. For the CDR3, the DNA is TGCAGCGTTGATGCTAGCGGGAGCACAGATACGCAGTATTTT.

The rearrangement joins TRBV24-1 to TRBJ2-1; 9 positions agree with TRBD2. This CDR3 spans 17 amino acids. V lost 3 bases, J lost 7 bases, and 12 bases stayed unmatched. Germline CDR1 KGHDR, CDR2 SFDVKD. The CDR3 nucleotides read TGTGCCACCAGTGATCTCGATTCTAGCGGGAAGTCGAATGAGCAGTTCTTC. Protein product: CATSDLDSSGKSNEQFF.

The table lists this clonotype with many counts. The V call is TRBV5-1, the J call TRBJ2-2, with a possible D match to TRBD2 (5 bases). The length of the CDR3 is 16 residues. Trimming removed 4 bases from V and 0 bases from J, with 13 bases in between. Per the germline V gene, CDR1 is SGHRS and CDR2 is YFSETQ. As DNA, the CDR3 is TGCGCCAGCAGCCCCCTAGCAGGTGCGAACACCGGGGAGCTGTTTTTT. This translates into CASSPLAGANTGELFF.

This clonotype was seen a handful of times. The chain couples TRBV12-3 or TRBV12-4 to TRBJ2-7; the D gene is possibly TRBD1 (5 bases). The CDR3 spans 12 residues. V was pared by 4 bases and J by 4 bases, with 8 bases between. The CDR3 protein is CASSSTAYEQYF. The CDR3, as DNA: TGTGCCAGCAGTTCGACAGCATACGAGCAGTACTTC.

The chain uses TRBV12-3 or TRBV12-4 and TRBJ2-7, with 10 bases identical to TRBD2. CDR3 length equals 15 residues. Trimming cost V 3 bases and J 6 bases; bases outside gene matches: 8. CDR3 in amino acids: CASSLWPSGSGEQYF. In nucleotides, the CDR3 is TGTGCCAGCAGTTTGTGGCCTAGCGGGAGTGGCGAGCAGTACTTC.

In this sample, this clonotype turned up a few times. The rearrangement uses TRBV7-2 and TRBJ2-1, with 8 bases that match TRBD1. The CDR3 length is 15 residues. The germline V gene encodes CDR1 SGHTA and CDR2 FQGNSA. The V and J ends lost 0 bases and 9 bases, in that order; junction bases with no gene match: 7. CDR3: CASSLARDRYTEQFF. In nucleotides, the CDR3 is TGTGCCAGCAGCTTAGCGAGGGACAGGTATACTGAGCAGTTCTTC.

The chain has TRBV20-1 and TRBJ2-2; the D gene could be TRBD1 or TRBD2 (6 bases each). V lost 1 base and J lost 0, with 18 bases in between. Germline loops: CDR1 DFQATT, CDR2 SNEGSKA (reference sequence). The CDR3 has 18 residues. CDR3 residues: CSARGGRGRRTNTGELFF. The CDR3 DNA follows: TGCAGTGCTAGAGGGGGGCGGGGACGGCGAACGAACACCGGGGAGCTGTTTTTT.

V usage is TRBV4-2 and J usage is TRBJ1-2; D call uncertain. V lost 0 bases and J 4 bases, leaving 12 bases between the germline ends. The germline CDR1 and CDR2 sequences are LGHNA and YNFKEQ. The CDR3 is 15 residues long. CDR3 DNA sequence: TGTGCCAGCAGCCAAGACGTACAGCTAACCTATGGCTACACCTTC. Its protein is CASSQDVQLTYGYTF.

The genes are TRBV28 and TRBJ2-7; 7 positions agree with TRBD1. The germline V gene encodes CDR1 MDHEN and CDR2 SYDVKM. The V and J ends lost 6 bases and 6 bases, in that order; junction bases with no gene match: 8. The length of the CDR3 is 13 residues. The CDR3 coding sequence is TGTGCCAGCAGCCCCGATCACAGGGGCGAGCAGTACGTC. It is translated as CASSPDHRGEQYV.

This sequence joins TRBV7-9 and TRBJ1-5; D not certain. Trimming took off 5 bases at V and 4 bases at J, with 15 bases between the two ends. The length of the CDR3 is 15 residues. Germline CDR1 SEHNR, CDR2 FQNEAQ (reference sequence). CDR3 loop: CASSNTKDGNQPQHF. DNA for the CDR3: TGTGCCAGCAGCAATACTAAGGATGGAAATCAGCCCCAGCATTTT.

J is TRBJ2-5 and V is TRBV12-3 or TRBV12-4, with D possibly being TRBD1 or TRBD2 (6 bases each). The CDR3 runs to 16 residues. V shed 7 bases and J shed 0 bases, with 18 bases lying between them. The CDR3 region has the DNA TGTGCCAGCACCACCACCGGGGGCGGGTACCAAGAGACCCAGTACTTC. It codes for CASTTTGGGYQETQYF.

In this sample, this clonotype turned up a few times. This CDR3 reads CASRPGTSLYEQFF. The CDR3 region has the DNA TGTGCCAGCAGGCCCGGGACTAGCTTGTATGAGCAGTTCTTC. V and J are TRBV7-9 and TRBJ2-1, with 9 positions matching TRBD2. The CDR3 length is 14 residues. CDR1 SEHNR and CDR2 FQNEAQ come from the germline V gene (reference sequence). Unmatched junction bases numbered 8, after V lost 6 bases and J lost 8 bases.

V and J are TRBV18 and TRBJ2-3; D is possibly TRBD1 (6 bases). The CDR3 contains 13 residues. The germline V gene has CDR1 KGHSH and CDR2 LQKENI. Trimming shortened V by 7 bases and J by 1 base, and 9 bases separated the two germline ends. The CDR3 spells CASLRQGTDTQYF. The CDR3 nucleotides are TGTGCCAGCTTGAGACAGGGCACAGATACGCAGTATTTT.